The rows below give T cell receptor beta chains drawn from one sample of a study of CD8+ T cells in alopecia areata. The data were produced by immunoSEQ multiplex PCR, yet TCRdb's version contains in-frame clones alone and is incomplete. This table has about 30,000 clones, about two thirds appearing once. Sequencing was performed on NKG2D-high CD8+ T cells sorted from blood. Receptor source: a human donor with alopecia areata. CDR3s include the opening cysteine and the closing phenylalanine or tryptophan. D genes are given only for firm matches. Expanded clones get a size class; other rows say once, few or many, or leave the size out.

v_gene	j_gene	d_gene	abundance	CDR3aa	CDR3nt
TRBV13	TRBJ2-7	TRBD2	.	CASSWEGLAVSEQYF	TGTGCCAGCAGCTGGGAAGGACTAGCAGTCTCCGAGCAGTACTTC
TRBV15	TRBJ2-7	TRBD1	once	CATSRPNTGGVSYEQYF	TGTGCCACCAGCAGACCCAACACAGGGGGTGTCTCCTACGAGCAGTACTTC
TRBV27	TRBJ2-3	.	few	CASRSGSDTQYF	TGTGCCAGCAGGTCAGGGTCAGATACGCAGTATTTT
TRBV28	TRBJ2-7	.	few	CASSLYGTASTSEQYF	TGTGCCAGCAGTTTATACGGGACCGCCTCGACGTCGGAGCAGTACTTC
TRBV18	TRBJ2-7	TRBD1	.	CASSGRDRVYEQYF	TGTGCCAGCTCAGGTCGGGACAGGGTCTACGAGCAGTACTTC
TRBV6-5	TRBJ2-7	.	.	CASSYFSGPEYEQYF	TGTGCCAGCAGTTACTTTTCAGGGCCCGAGTACGAGCAGTACTTC
TRBV9	TRBJ2-1	TRBD1	.	CASSRTGYNEQFF	TGTGCCAGCAGCCGGACAGGCTATAATGAGCAGTTCTTC
TRBV15	TRBJ2-2	.	.	CATSRERGTGELFF	TGTGCCACCAGCAGAGAAAGGGGGACCGGGGAGCTGTTTTTT
TRBV2	TRBJ2-3	.	.	CASSEVGTYTDTQYF	TGTGCCAGCAGTGAAGTGGGGACTTACACAGATACGCAGTATTTT
TRBV4-3	TRBJ2-1	TRBD1	few	CASSLGTGVYNEQFF	TGCGCCAGCAGCCTAGGGACAGGCGTCTACAATGAGCAGTTCTTC
TRBV29-1	TRBJ2-2	.	.	CSVLGAGELFF	TGCAGCGTGTTGGGAGCCGGGGAGCTGTTTTTT
TRBV27	TRBJ2-5	TRBD2	.	CASSFNNGGAYETQYF	TGTGCCAGCAGTTTTAATAACGGGGGGGCCTACGAGACCCAGTACTTC
TRBV27	TRBJ2-2	TRBD1	.	CASSLFRFGQGPGELFF	TGTGCCAGCAGTTTGTTTCGGTTCGGACAGGGACCAGGGGAGCTGTTTTTT
TRBV7-2	TRBJ2-6	.	few	CASSQLGHHSGANVLTF	TGTGCCAGCAGCCAATTGGGACATCACTCTGGGGCCAACGTCCTGACTTTC
TRBV4-2	TRBJ2-1	.	.	CASSLSEQGQGNEQFF	TGTGCCAGCAGCCTCTCGGAACAGGGCCAGGGGAATGAGCAGTTCTTC
TRBV6-1	TRBJ2-7	TRBD1	.	CASSVGQDSYEQYF	TGTGCCAGCAGTGTCGGACAGGACTCCTACGAGCAGTACTTC
TRBV7-9	TRBJ1-4	.	.	CASSLDWTAPGDEKLFF	TGTGCCAGCAGCTTAGATTGGACCGCCCCTGGGGATGAAAAACTGTTTTTT
TRBV5-6	TRBJ2-1	TRBD1	once	CASSFQPGQGAKDEQFF	TGTGCCAGCAGCTTCCAACCGGGACAGGGGGCGAAGGATGAGCAGTTCTTC
TRBV6-5	TRBJ2-7	.	.	CASSLGHDSYEQYF	TGTGCCAGCAGTTTGGGACACGACTCCTACGAGCAGTACTTC
TRBV29-1	TRBJ2-1	TRBD2	few	CSASGSAYNEQFF	TGCAGCGCTAGCGGGTCCGCCTACAATGAGCAGTTCTTC
TRBV6-6	TRBJ1-1	.	.	CASSPGGTEAFF	TGTGCCAGCAGCCCCGGGGGGACTGAAGCTTTCTTT
TRBV28	TRBJ2-7	TRBD1	.	CASSPGTGGYEQYF	TGTGCCAGCAGCCCCGGGACAGGGGGCTACGAGCAGTACTTC
TRBV19	TRBJ2-7	TRBD1	.	CASSIWTGANNEQYF	TGTGCCAGTAGTATTTGGACAGGGGCGAACAACGAGCAGTACTTC
TRBV9	TRBJ2-7	TRBD1	.	CASSAAGTGTYEQYF	TGTGCCAGCAGCGCAGCCGGGACAGGGACGTACGAGCAGTACTTC
TRBV28	TRBJ2-7	.	.	CASHRAYEQYF	TGTGCCAGCCACAGGGCCTACGAGCAGTACTTC
TRBV28	TRBJ2-5	.	.	CASSSTGTQYF	TGTGCCAGCAGCTCCACGGGGACCCAGTACTTC